This T cell receptor (beta chain) derives from a study of cytomegalovirus exposure and HLA in healthy donors. PCR amplification relied on 60 Vbeta primers (plus 13 Jbeta primers). The protocol was immunoSEQ multiplex PCR, while the TCRdb copy is restricted to in-frame clones and leaves out a portion. The table includes about 200,000 clones, approximately 86% detected once. CDR1 and CDR2 (germline): MNHEY, SVGAGI. The CDR3 contains 14 residues. V shed 6 bases, J shed 2 bases, and the junction held 5 bases outside the gene matches. The sequence was obtained from a young woman in good health and CMV-seronegative. The chain carries TRBV6-5 and TRBJ2-7; 9 bases align to TRBD2. Sequencing input: PBMCs. CDR3 DNA sequence: TGTGCCAGCAGCCCGGGACTAGCTACCTACGAGCAGTACTTC. Amino acid sequence: CASSPGLATYEQYF.